Listed below are T cell receptor beta chains from one sample, sequenced in a study of blood T cell repertoires in COVID-19. Data came from immunoSEQ multiplex PCR; TCRdb stores just in-frame clones and leaves some out. The table records around 240,000 clones, around 89% of them present only once. Material for sequencing was PBMCs or T cells enriched from blood (not recorded which). All receptors come from a man aged 50 or older who had been exposed to COVID-19. Each CDR3 is given with its conserved first and last residue. The D gene is left open where the match is weak. Size is omitted from some rows. Given values are once, few, many or a class for expanded clones.

>TRBV18|.|TRBD2
CASSPGTSGGFTDTQYF
>TRBV19|.|TRBD1
CASSLPTGDYGYTF
>TRBV7-3|.|TRBD2
CASSYSTSGRDEQFF
>TRBV2|.|TRBD2
CASSETSVGTQYF
>TRBV2|.|TRBD1
CASSGTGRGEKLFF
>TRBV7-3|.|.
CASSSWDTSNTEAFF
>TRBV2|.|TRBD2
CASTPLAGAYNEQFF
>TRBV5-1|.|.
CASSLWAEPLETQYF
>TRBV19|.|TRBD1
CASSNRGRDTQYF
>TRBV5-1|.|TRBD1
CASSSTGVDTEAFF
>TRBV9|.|.
CASSGPGYGYTF
>TRBV11-2|.|.
CASSWTAIAEQYF
>TRBV30|.|TRBD2
CAWSAGLVSEQFF
>TRBV30|.|.
CAWSVLQGNPSGNTIYF
>TRBV5-1|.|.
CASSRGLLNTGELFF
>TRBV7-3|.|.
CASSPTGGNTIYF
>TRBV24-1|.|TRBD2
CATSDERGRFNEQFF
>TRBV7-9|.|.
CASSLLPAGSTDTQYF
>TRBV27|.|.
CASSPQYLRGRITEAFF
>TRBV18|once|TRBD1
CASSQWDSNYGYTF
>TRBV24-1|.|TRBD1
CATSDRTGGGYTF
>TRBV5-1|.|.
CASSLSAYNEQFF
>TRBV19|.|.
CASKDYYGYTF
>TRBV29-1|.|TRBD1
CSVGDRARSPLHF
>TRBV18|.|TRBD1
CASSPTTGEEGYTF
>TRBV5-5|.|.
CASSLRSSGSPLHF
>TRBV2|few|TRBD2
CASRVAGGPQKTQYF
>TRBV10-3|once|.
CAISTQGSYNEQFF
>TRBV5-1|.|TRBD2
CASSTVAGTSYNEQFF
>TRBV28|.|TRBD1
CASRPGGPYNEQFF
>TRBV6-5|.|.
CASSISSGGFTEAFF
>TRBV5-6|.|.
CASRRQANTEAFF
>TRBV6-6|few|TRBD1
CASSLIGGQSYLHF
>TRBV11-2|.|.
CASSLAGASTDTQYF